One sample yielded the 25 T cell receptor beta chains listed below, sequenced in a study of cytomegalovirus exposure and HLA in healthy donors. Both 60 Vbeta primers and 13 Jbeta primers went into the PCR. Produced via immunoSEQ multiplex PCR; TCRdb's table is partial and in-frame only. This repertoire shows 100,000 to 150,000 clones, 78% found once; its top ten account for 1.5%. The sample was PBMCs. These receptor sequences come from a woman under 30 in good health and CMV-seronegative.

Remarks on this clone: Germline and junction disagree at one end, which may indicate a read error. This chain links TRBV6-1 with TRBJ1-4; 11 bases agree with TRBD1. The CDR3 totals 12 residues. In germline, CDR1 is MNHNS, CDR2 SASEGT. The CDR3 here is CASGGDRGVRIF. In DNA form, the CDR3 reads TGTGCCAGCGGAGGGGACAGGGGGGTTCGGATTTTT.

J is TRBJ2-7 and V is TRBV5-1, with D perhaps matching TRBD1 (5 bases). V lost 4 bases and J lost 5, with 16 bases in between. The CDR3 sequence is 14 residues long. From germline, CDR1 is SGHRS and CDR2 YFSETQ. In DNA, the CDR3 is TGCGCCAGCAGCCCCAAACCTCGGACACACGAGCAGTACTTC. Its translation: CASSPKPRTHEQYF. Filled out from reference TRBV5-1 and TRBJ2-7, the complete variable domain reads KAGVTQTPRYLIKTRGQQVTLSCSPISGHRSVSWYQQTPGQGLQFLFEYFSETQRNKGNFPGRFSGRQFSNSRSEMNVSTLELGDSALYLCASSPKPRTHEQYFGPGTRLTVT.

The count of this clone is one. The chain employs TRBV27 and TRBJ2-3; D is possibly TRBD2 (5 bases). CDR3 length: 14 amino acids. Trimming removed 5 bases from V and 4 bases from J, with 13 bases in between. Germline CDR1 reads MNHEY; CDR2 reads SMNVEV (reference sequence). The CDR3 here is CASSPGLAADTQYF. CDR3 bases: TGTGCCAGCAGTCCCGGACTGGCAGCAGATACGCAGTATTTT.

This clone was picked up a small number of times. This chain joins TRBV2 and TRBJ2-7, with D uncertain. The CDR3 is 15 residues long. The germline V gene has CDR1 SNHLY and CDR2 FYNNEI. The V and J ends lost 3 bases and 2 bases respectively, with 14 bases between them. DNA of the CDR3: TGTGCCAGCAGTGACAGTGCCCATAACACCTACGAGCAGTACTTC. Translating it yields CASSDSAHNTYEQYF. Combining the CDR3 with reference TRBV2 and TRBJ2-7 gives the whole variable domain EPEVTQTPSHQVTQMGQEVILRCVPISNHLYFYWYRQILGQKVEFLVSFYNNEISEKSEIFDDQFSVERPDGSNFTLKIRSTKLEDSAMYFCASSDSAHNTYEQYFGPGTRLTVT.

This chain connects TRBV27 to TRBJ2-7, with 9 bases lining up with TRBD2. The CDR3 has 14 amino acids. With V trimmed by 3 bases and J by 4 bases, 4 bases remained unmatched. Looked up from germline, CDR1 is MNHEY and CDR2 is SMNVEV (reference sequence). CDR3 sequence reads: CASSLREGGYEQYF. CDR3 in DNA: TGTGCCAGCAGTTTGCGGGAGGGGGGATACGAGCAGTACTTC.

CDR3 bases: TGTGCCAGCAGCTTAGGGGGGACTAGCGTCCACAATGAGCAGTTCTTC. It specifies CASSLGGTSVHNEQFF. V and J are TRBV11-3 and TRBJ2-1; 10 bases map to TRBD2. This CDR3 contains 16 residues. V lost 1 base, J lost 5 bases, and 5 bases stayed unmatched. The V gene's germline CDR1 is SGHNT and CDR2 YENEEA. Full variable domain (remainder filled in from reference TRBV11-3 and TRBJ2-1): EAGVVQSPRYKIIEKKQPVAFWCNPISGHNTLYWYLQNLGQGPELLIRYENEEAVDDSQLPKDRFSAERLKGVDSTLKIQPAELGDSAVYLCASSLGGTSVHNEQFFGPGTRLTVL.

V usage is TRBV7-5 and J usage is TRBJ2-2; the DNA was not compared with TRBD2, the D call given in the table. TRBV7-5 is classified as a pseudogene. CDR3 length equals 18 residues. CDR3: CVRSLVPGSPPNTGELFF. The CDR3 DNA reads as TGTGTCAGAAGCTTAGTTCCGGGGTCACCACCTAACACCGGGGAGCTGTTTTTT.

The chain carries TRBV10-2 and TRBJ2-1, with 9 bases that match TRBD2. This CDR3 spans 14 amino acids. Unmatched junction bases numbered 8, after V lost 10 bases and J lost 4 bases. Germline lookup yields CDR1 WSHSY and CDR2 SAAADI. CDR3 sequence (DNA): TGCGCCACCCGAGCGGGAGGAAATTACAATGAGCAGTTCTTC. The encoded protein is CATRAGGNYNEQFF.

The count of this clone is one. CDR3 nucleotide sequence: TGTGCCAGCAGTGTACCACCCCGGGACAGGCCTGGGGGGCCCCAGCATTTT. It yields the protein CASSVPPRDRPGGPQHF. The chain links TRBV6-1 to TRBJ1-5; TRBD1 matches at 8 bases. CDR1 is MNHNS, CDR2 SASEGT, per germline. Trimming at V came to 4 bases and at J to 9 bases, leaving 17 bases not matched to a gene. The CDR3 consists of 17 residues.

The V call is TRBV5-6, the J call TRBJ1-2; no definite D call. The length of the CDR3 is 16 residues. Germline lookup yields CDR1 SGHDT and CDR2 YYEEEE. Trimming took off 1 base at V and 5 bases at J, with 18 bases between the two ends. The CDR3 DNA is TGTGCCAGCAGCTTGCGGGAGCTACCTCCTCCTTATGGCTACACCTTC. It encodes CASSLRELPPPYGYTF.

The rearrangement joins TRBV2 to TRBJ2-2; the match to TRBD2 covers 11 bases. The V gene end was trimmed by 8 bases and the J gene end by 6 bases; junction bases not matched to a gene: 11. The CDR3 spans 16 residues. In germline, CDR1 is SNHLY, CDR2 FYNNEI. The CDR3 coding sequence is TGTGCCAGCCGCATTGGGCCTAGCGGGAGGTCCGGGGAGCTGTTTTTT. Amino acid sequence: CASRIGPSGRSGELFF. Supplemented by reference TRBV2 and TRBJ2-2, the full variable domain reads EPEVTQTPSHQVTQMGQEVILRCVPISNHLYFYWYRQILGQKVEFLVSFYNNEISEKSEIFDDQFSVERPDGSNFTLKIRSTKLEDSAMYFCASRIGPSGRSGELFFGEGSRLTVL.

V gene TRBV6-1 combines with J gene TRBJ1-2; D not resolved. CDR3 length: 15 amino acids. Germline lookup yields CDR1 MNHNS and CDR2 SASEGT. V lost 4 bases and J lost 0, with 12 bases in between. DNA for the CDR3: TGTGCCAGCAGTGGATACAGCTTATCTAACTATGGCTACACCTTC. It codes for CASSGYSLSNYGYTF.

This clone came up a few times. This rearrangement joins TRBV5-6 to TRBJ2-5; no definite D call. Germline CDR1 reads SGHDT; CDR2 reads YYEEEE. V dropped 0 bases and J dropped 5 bases, with 11 bases sitting between them. The CDR3 is 14 residues long. Written as DNA, the CDR3 is TGTGCCAGCAGCTTGGTAGTTTCCGGGGAGACCCAGTACTTC. As protein: CASSLVVSGETQYF.

The chain links TRBV15 to TRBJ1-5; TRBD1 matches at 7 bases. V dropped 5 bases and J dropped 6; count of bases not matched to a gene: 7. The CDR3 has 14 amino acids. Looked up from germline, CDR1 is LNHNV and CDR2 is YYDKDF (reference sequence). This chain's CDR3 is CATSDRQGGQPQHF. In DNA form, the CDR3 reads TGTGCCACCAGCGACCGACAGGGCGGTCAGCCCCAGCATTTT.

This chain connects TRBV25-1 to TRBJ2-7; D is unresolved. Germline V gives CDR1 MGHDK, CDR2 SYGVNS. The V end lost 0 bases, the J end lost 0 bases, and 6 bases lay between the germline ends. The CDR3 runs to 14 residues. In DNA, the CDR3 is TGTGCCAGCAGTGAATATGACTTCTCCTACGAGCAGTACTTC. Translating gives CASSEYDFSYEQYF.

V gene TRBV7-8 combines with J gene TRBJ2-1; D perhaps matches TRBD2 (6 bases). There are 16 residues in the CDR3. Germline CDR1 is SGHVS and CDR2 is FQNEAQ. Trimming took off 4 bases at V and 3 bases at J, with 16 bases between the two ends. CDR3 sequence (DNA): TGTGCCAGCAGCTCGCGGGGACGTGGGGACTACAATGAGCAGTTCTTC. Protein product: CASSSRGRGDYNEQFF.

CDR3 nucleotide sequence: TGTGCCAGCAGCTTAGGGCCCGCCTGGACTGAAGCTTTCTTT. Its protein product is CASSLGPAWTEAFF. The gene calls are TRBV7-6 and TRBJ1-1; D unresolved. This CDR3 region has 14 residues. The germline V and J ends were trimmed by 1 base and 5 bases, with 11 bases remaining between them. Germline V CDR1 and CDR2: SGHVS, FNYEAQ.

The chain links TRBV9 to TRBJ2-3; 8 nucleotides agree with TRBD2. Looked up from germline, CDR1 is SGDLS and CDR2 is YYNGEE. This CDR3 is 16 amino acids long. V trimming: 4 bases; J trimming: 0 bases; junction bases outside the gene matches: 7. CDR3 nucleotide sequence: TGTGCCAGCAGCACCGTTATAGCGGGGAGCACAGATACGCAGTATTTT. It is translated as CASSTVIAGSTDTQYF. Looking up the rest from reference TRBV9 and TRBJ2-3 gives the full variable domain: DSGVTQTPKHLITATGQRVTLRCSPRSGDLSVYWYQQSLDQGLQFLIQYYNGEERAKGNILERFSAQQFPDLHSELNLSSLELGDSALYFCASSTVIAGSTDTQYFGPGTRLTVL.

The genes are TRBV25-1 and TRBJ2-6; D unclear. Germline V lookup: CDR1 MGHDK, CDR2 SYGVNS. Trimming stripped 6 bases from V and 6 bases from J, with 15 bases between. This CDR3 has 15 residues. The CDR3 region is CASSPPGFTANVLTF. For the CDR3, the DNA is TGTGCCAGCAGCCCTCCCGGGTTCACGGCCAACGTCCTGACTTTC.

This clone was found once. This chain joins TRBV5-4 and TRBJ2-5; D is possibly TRBD1 (7 bases). V lost 3 bases and J lost 1, with 10 bases in between. The CDR3 extends over 14 amino acids. Germline V gives CDR1 SGHNT, CDR2 YYREEE (reference sequence). The CDR3 is CASSWRDSQETQYF. CDR3 DNA sequence: TGTGCCAGCAGCTGGCGGGACAGCCAAGAGACCCAGTACTTC. Combining the CDR3 with reference TRBV5-4 and TRBJ2-5 gives the whole variable domain ETGVTQSPTHLIKTRGQQVTLRCSSQSGHNTVSWYQQALGQGPQFIFQYYREEENGRGNFPPRFSGLQFPNYSSELNVNALELDDSALYLCASSWRDSQETQYFGPGTRLLVL.

This sequence joins TRBV11-2 and TRBJ1-1, with TRBD1 matching 7 bases. With 1 base clipped from V and 0 bases from J, the junction kept 8 bases outside the gene matches. Germline CDR1 and CDR2: SGHAT and FQNNGV. The CDR3 sequence is 17 residues long. This CDR3 is CASSLAKGDSLNTEAFF. The CDR3, as DNA: TGTGCCAGCAGCTTAGCAAAGGGGGACAGCTTGAACACTGAAGCTTTCTTT. The full variable domain, with the rest looked up from reference TRBV11-2 and TRBJ1-1, is EAGVAQSPRYKIIEKRQSVAFWCNPISGHATLYWYQQILGQGPKLLIQFQNNGVVDDSQLPKDRFSAERLKGVDSTLKIQPAKLEDSAVYLCASSLAKGDSLNTEAFFGQGTRLTVV.

The table lists this clone with a few counts. This chain uses TRBV2 with TRBJ1-6; TRBD1 agrees at 7 bases. The V segment lost 10 bases and the J segment 11 bases; nucleotides outside the gene matches: 14. The CDR3 covers 14 residues. Germline V gene data show CDR1 as SNHLY and CDR2 as FYNNEI. The CDR3 loop reads CATTNRTGGAPLHF. The CDR3 DNA follows: TGTGCCACTACCAATCGGACAGGCGGCGCACCCCTCCACTTT.

The V and J genes are TRBV11-2 and TRBJ2-5; TRBD2 is a possible D gene (6 bases). CDR1 SGHAT and CDR2 FQNNGV come from the germline V gene. With 6 bases removed from V and 4 bases from J, the gap between germline ends came to 12 bases. The CDR3 contains 13 residues. The CDR3 region has the DNA TGTGCCAGCAGAGGGGCGGGACGAGAGACCCAGTACTTC. Translating it yields CASRGAGRETQYF. Full variable domain (outside the CDR3, taken from reference TRBV11-2 and TRBJ2-5): EAGVAQSPRYKIIEKRQSVAFWCNPISGHATLYWYQQILGQGPKLLIQFQNNGVVDDSQLPKDRFSAERLKGVDSTLKIQPAKLEDSAVYLCASRGAGRETQYFGPGTRLLVL.

J is TRBJ2-1 and V is TRBV2, with D tentatively TRBD2 (5 bases). CDR1 is SNHLY and CDR2 is FYNNEI in the germline V gene. Deletions cut 2 bases from V and 7 bases from J, with 18 bases between. The CDR3 has 16 amino acids. CDR3 bases: TGTGCCAGCAGTGAAAGACCCCCCAGCGGCGGGAATGAGCAGTTCTTC. Its protein product is CASSERPPSGGNEQFF.

This clone has just a few counts. The V call is TRBV6-8, the J call TRBJ1-1, with unresolved D. The germline CDR1 and CDR2 sequences are MNHGY and SAAAGT. V lost 8 bases, J lost 0 bases, and 31 bases lay in between. This CDR3 region has 20 residues. CDR3 amino acids: CASLRVRGLFELNVNTEAFF. The CDR3 nucleotides read TGTGCCAGCCTTCGGGTCAGAGGCCTATTTGAGTTGAATGTGAACACTGAAGCTTTCTTT.